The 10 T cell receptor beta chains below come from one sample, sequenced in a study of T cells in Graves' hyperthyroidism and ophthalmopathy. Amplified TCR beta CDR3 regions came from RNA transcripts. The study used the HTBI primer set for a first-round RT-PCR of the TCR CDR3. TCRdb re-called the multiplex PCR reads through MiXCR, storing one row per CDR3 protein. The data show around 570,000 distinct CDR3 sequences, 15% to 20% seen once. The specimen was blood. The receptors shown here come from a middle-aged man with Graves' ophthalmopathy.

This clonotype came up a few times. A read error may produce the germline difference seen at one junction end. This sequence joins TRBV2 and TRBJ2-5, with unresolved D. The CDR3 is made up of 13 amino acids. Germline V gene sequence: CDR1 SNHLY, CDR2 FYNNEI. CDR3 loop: CASSEGSQGTQYF. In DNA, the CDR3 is TGTGCCAGCAGTGAAGGCAGTCAAGGGACCCAGTACTTC.

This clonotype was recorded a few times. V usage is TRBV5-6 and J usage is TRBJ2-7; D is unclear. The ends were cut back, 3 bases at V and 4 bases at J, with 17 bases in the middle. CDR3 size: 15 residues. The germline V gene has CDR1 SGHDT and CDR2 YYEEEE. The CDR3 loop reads CASSWSNLQGYEQYF. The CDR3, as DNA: TGTGCCAGCAGCTGGAGCAACCTCCAAGGATACGAGCAGTACTTC.

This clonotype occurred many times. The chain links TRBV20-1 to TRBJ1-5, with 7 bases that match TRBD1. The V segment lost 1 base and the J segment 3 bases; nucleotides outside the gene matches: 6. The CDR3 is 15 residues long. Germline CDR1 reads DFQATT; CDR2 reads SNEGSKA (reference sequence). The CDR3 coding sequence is TGCAGTGCTAGAGCTTCGGACAGGATCAATCAGCCCCAGCATTTT. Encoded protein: CSARASDRINQPQHF.

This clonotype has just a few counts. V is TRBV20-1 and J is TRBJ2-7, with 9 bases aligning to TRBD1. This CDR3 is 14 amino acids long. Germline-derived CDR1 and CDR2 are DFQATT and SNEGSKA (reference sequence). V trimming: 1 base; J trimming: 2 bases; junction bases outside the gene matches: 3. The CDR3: CSARGGQGTYEQYF. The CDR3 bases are TGCAGTGCTAGAGGGGGACAGGGTACCTACGAGCAGTACTTC.

This chain's CDR3 is CAWSVGGGGDSPLHF. In DNA, the CDR3 is TGTGCCTGGAGTGTGGGAGGGGGTGGTGATTCACCCCTCCACTTT. The chain joins TRBV30 to TRBJ1-6; perhaps TRBD1 as D (6 bases). Between the trimmed V and J ends, which lost 0 bases and 8 bases, there was a span of 14 bases. Germline V lookup: CDR1 GTSNPN, CDR2 SVGIG (reference sequence). The CDR3 length is 15 residues.

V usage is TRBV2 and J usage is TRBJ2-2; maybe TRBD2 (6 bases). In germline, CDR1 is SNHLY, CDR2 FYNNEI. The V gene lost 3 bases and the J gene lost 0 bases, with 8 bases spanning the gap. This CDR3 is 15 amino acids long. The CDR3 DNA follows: TGTGCCAGCAGTGACCCGGGGGCGAACACCGGGGAGCTGTTTTTT. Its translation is CASSDPGANTGELFF.

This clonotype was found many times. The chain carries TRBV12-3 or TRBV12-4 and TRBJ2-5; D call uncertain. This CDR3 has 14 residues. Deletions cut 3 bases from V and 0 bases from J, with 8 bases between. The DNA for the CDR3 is TGTGCCAGCAGTTTCGGGTGGAACCAAGAGACCCAGTACTTC. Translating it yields CASSFGWNQETQYF.

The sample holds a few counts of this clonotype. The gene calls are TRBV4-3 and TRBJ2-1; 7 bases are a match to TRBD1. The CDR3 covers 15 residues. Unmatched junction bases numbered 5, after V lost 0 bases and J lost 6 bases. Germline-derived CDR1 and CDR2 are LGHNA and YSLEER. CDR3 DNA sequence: TGCGCCAGCAGCCAAGAAAGGGCAGGGGGCAATGAGCAGTTCTTC. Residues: CASSQERAGGNEQFF.

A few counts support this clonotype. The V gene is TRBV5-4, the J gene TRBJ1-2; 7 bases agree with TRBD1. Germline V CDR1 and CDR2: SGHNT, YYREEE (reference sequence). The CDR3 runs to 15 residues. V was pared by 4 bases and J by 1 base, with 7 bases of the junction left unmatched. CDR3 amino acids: CASSGPTGNNYGYTF. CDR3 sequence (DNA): TGTGCCAGCAGCGGGCCGACAGGGAATAACTATGGCTACACCTTC.

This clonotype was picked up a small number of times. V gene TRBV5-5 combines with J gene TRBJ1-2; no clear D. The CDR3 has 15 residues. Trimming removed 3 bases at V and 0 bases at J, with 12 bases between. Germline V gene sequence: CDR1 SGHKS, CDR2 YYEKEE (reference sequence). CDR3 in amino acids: CASSWSVGTNYGYTF. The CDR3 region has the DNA TGTGCCAGCAGCTGGTCGGTCGGGACTAACTATGGCTACACCTTC.